One sample yielded the 22 T cell receptor beta chains listed below, sequenced in a study of cytomegalovirus exposure and HLA in healthy donors. The protocol was immunoSEQ multiplex PCR, while the TCRdb copy is restricted to in-frame clones and leaves out a portion. The repertoire holds approximately 200,000 clones, 88% seen once, with 2.5% to 3.5% in the top ten. The sample comprised PBMCs. These receptors all come from a woman younger than 35 in good health and CMV-seronegative.

This clone was counted once. The chain is built from TRBV7-8 and TRBJ2-1, with 10 bases lining up with TRBD2. CDR1 is SGHVS and CDR2 is FQNEAQ in the germline V gene. Trimming at V came to 5 bases and at J to 3 bases, leaving 7 bases not matched to a gene. This CDR3 spans 16 amino acids. The CDR3 DNA follows: TGTGCCAGCAGCCATAAAGCGGGAGGGTACTACAATGAGCAGTTCTTC. It yields the protein CASSHKAGGYYNEQFF.

The chain has TRBV6-1 and TRBJ2-7; 7 positions agree with TRBD2. The trim removed 8 bases at V and 2 bases at J, leaving 12 bases unmatched. CDR1 is MNHNS, CDR2 SASEGT, per germline. The CDR3 consists of 15 residues. The CDR3 is CASQRGGGIPYEQYF. In DNA, the CDR3 is TGTGCCAGCCAGCGTGGGGGAGGGATTCCCTACGAGCAGTACTTC.

Only one count was recorded for this clone. The genes are TRBV29-1 and TRBJ1-2; 10 nucleotides match TRBD1. This CDR3 region has 15 residues. Looked up from germline, CDR1 is SQVTM and CDR2 is ANQGSEA. After removal of 5 bases from V and 4 bases from J, the junction contained 10 bases not matched to a gene. DNA for the CDR3: TGCAGCGTTCCTGGACAGGGGGGTAAGATCTATGGCTACACCTTC. This translates into CSVPGQGGKIYGYTF.

This rearrangement joins TRBV4-1 to TRBJ2-7; perhaps TRBD2 as D (5 bases). V lost 4 bases and J lost 2, with 12 bases in between. Germline lookup yields CDR1 MGHRA and CDR2 YSYEKL. CDR3 size: 14 residues. The CDR3 DNA follows: TGCGCCAGCAGCCTGTCGGGGAGTCCCTACGAGCAGTACTTC. The encoded protein is CASSLSGSPYEQYF.

The chain joins TRBV5-4 to TRBJ2-7; possible D gene TRBD2, 6 bases. Germline loops: CDR1 SGHNT, CDR2 YYREEE (reference sequence). The CDR3 totals 17 residues. Trimming left V 2 bases short and J 7 bases short, with 25 bases between. For the CDR3, the DNA is TGTGCCAGCAGCTTCGGGGGTCCCGCGCCAAGCTCGGGAGAGCAGTACTTC. Its translation: CASSFGGPAPSSGEQYF. The full variable domain, in which reference TRBV5-4 and TRBJ2-7 provide the parts outside the CDR3, is ETGVTQSPTHLIKTRGQQVTLRCSSQSGHNTVSWYQQALGQGPQFIFQYYREEENGRGNFPPRFSGLQFPNYSSELNVNALELDDSALYLCASSFGGPAPSSGEQYFGPGTRLTVT.

The V gene is TRBV30, the J gene TRBJ2-2; possibly TRBD1 for D (6 bases). Trimming took 5 bases from V and 6 from J, leaving 19 bases between them. Germline CDR1 is GTSNPN and CDR2 is SVGIG (reference sequence). The CDR3 totals 15 residues. The CDR3 spells CAWAALMGAAGELFF. CDR3 sequence (DNA): TGTGCCTGGGCGGCCTTGATGGGGGCGGCCGGGGAGCTGTTTTTT.

The chain couples TRBV6-1 to TRBJ2-7; TRBD2 agrees at 11 bases. Trimming removed 0 bases from V and 3 bases from J; junction bases left unmatched: 16. This CDR3 has 20 residues. Germline V gene lookup returns CDR1 MNHNS and CDR2 SASEGT. The DNA for the CDR3 is TGTGCCAGCAGTGAAGCCCTTTCGAAGGCTAGCGGGAGGAGTGGCTACGAGCAGTACTTC. Translating it yields CASSEALSKASGRSGYEQYF.

J is TRBJ1-4 and V is TRBV5-8; 7 nucleotides match TRBD1. The CDR3 length is 15 residues. Looked up from germline, CDR1 is SGHTS and CDR2 is YDEGEE. J lost 7 bases, V lost 0 bases, and 6 bases had no gene match. The DNA for the CDR3 is TGTGCCAGCAGCTTGGGGGCAGGGGGGAGTGAAAAACTGTTTTTT. It encodes CASSLGAGGSEKLFF.

The rearrangement uses TRBV11-2 and TRBJ2-7; D possibly corresponds to TRBD2 (6 bases). V was trimmed by 4 bases and J by 4 bases, leaving 14 bases between them. Germline lookup yields CDR1 SGHAT and CDR2 FQNNGV. The CDR3 is 14 residues long. The CDR3 is CASSSLGAGYEQYF. For the CDR3, the DNA is TGTGCCAGCAGCTCACTTGGGGCGGGATACGAGCAGTACTTC.

The chain carries TRBV5-1 and TRBJ2-1; TRBD2 aligns across 7 bases. The trim removed 5 bases at V and 0 bases at J, leaving 8 bases unmatched. There are 16 residues in the CDR3. Germline V lookup: CDR1 SGHRS, CDR2 YFSETQ. CDR3 coding DNA: TGCGCCAGCAGGCCAGTAGCGGGTTTCTCCTACAATGAGCAGTTCTTC. Residues: CASRPVAGFSYNEQFF.

This clone was seen just once. The chain's CDR3 is CAWSRDTYGWLFF. CDR3 DNA: TGTGCCTGGAGTCGGGACACTTATGGGTGGCTGTTTTTT. The V call is TRBV30, the J call TRBJ2-2; D may be TRBD1 (6 bases). Trimming took off 2 bases at V and 13 bases at J, with 17 bases between the two ends. The CDR3 length is 13 residues. The germline V gene encodes CDR1 GTSNPN and CDR2 SVGIG (reference sequence). The whole variable domain, filled in from reference TRBV30 and TRBJ2-2, reads SQTIHQWPATLVQPVGSPLSLECTVEGTSNPNLYWYRQAAGRGLQLLFYSVGIGQISSEVPQNLSASRPQDRQFILSSKKLLLSDSGFYLCAWSRDTYGWLFFGEGSRLTVL.

The V gene is TRBV12-5, the J gene TRBJ2-7, with 14 bases lining up with TRBD2. Germline loops: CDR1 LGHNT, CDR2 FRNRAP. This CDR3 comprises 19 residues. V trimming: 5 bases; J trimming: 3 bases; junction bases outside the gene matches: 15. This CDR3 reads CASGPPPIVGLAGVYEQYF. CDR3 nucleotides: TGTGCTAGTGGTCCTCCTCCGATAGTGGGACTAGCGGGAGTCTACGAGCAGTACTTC.

This chain uses TRBV4-1 with TRBJ1-5, with TRBD1 matching 7 bases. V was clipped by 1 base and J by 6 bases; unmatched bases: 3. The CDR3 is 14 amino acids. The germline V gene has CDR1 MGHRA and CDR2 YSYEKL. The CDR3, as DNA: TGCGCCAGCAGCCAAGGGCAGGGGGGTCAGCCCCAGCATTTT. Amino acid sequence: CASSQGQGGQPQHF.

The genes are TRBV5-8 and TRBJ2-3; the D gene is possibly TRBD1 (6 bases). Trimming took 4 bases from V and 5 from J, leaving 8 bases between them. The CDR3 loop spans 12 amino acids. In germline, CDR1 is SGHTS, CDR2 YDEGEE. In DNA, the CDR3 is TGTGCCAGCAGCCGGGACATAGATACGCAGTATTTT. The encoded protein is CASSRDIDTQYF. Full variable domain (outside the CDR3, taken from reference TRBV5-8 and TRBJ2-3): EAGVTQSPTHLIKTRGQQATLRCSPISGHTSVYWYQQALGLGLQFLLWYDEGEERNRGNFPPRFSGRQFPNYSSELNVNALELEDSALYLCASSRDIDTQYFGPGTRLTVL.

The chain couples TRBV5-1 to TRBJ2-1; TRBD2 matches 14 bases. The CDR3 length is 15 residues. Germline V gene lookup returns CDR1 SGHRS and CDR2 YFSETQ. The trim removed 4 bases at V and 9 bases at J, leaving 6 bases unmatched. This chain's CDR3 is CASSLGGLAGVEQFF. The CDR3 DNA sequence: TGCGCCAGCAGCCTGGGGGGACTAGCGGGAGTTGAGCAGTTCTTC.

The chain is built from TRBV25-1 and TRBJ2-7; no clear D. The V gene's germline CDR1 is MGHDK and CDR2 SYGVNS. V lost 5 bases and J 0 bases, leaving 8 bases between the germline ends. This CDR3 comprises 13 residues. The CDR3 coding sequence is TGTGCCAGCAGTAAACCAGGCTCCTACGAGCAGTACTTC. Translated, it gives CASSKPGSYEQYF.

The rearrangement uses TRBV7-9 and TRBJ2-1; possible D gene TRBD2, 6 bases. The V and J ends lost 1 base and 1 base respectively, with 17 bases between them. CDR3 length equals 18 residues. Looked up from germline, CDR1 is SEHNR and CDR2 is FQNEAQ (reference sequence). Here the CDR3 reads CASSLVVIAVGSYNEQFF. The CDR3 coding sequence is TGTGCCAGCAGCTTAGTGGTAATAGCGGTAGGGTCCTACAATGAGCAGTTCTTC.

J is TRBJ2-3 and V is TRBV27; D gene uncertain. CDR1 and CDR2 from the germline V gene are MNHEY and SMNVEV (reference sequence). Trimming removed 7 bases at V and 0 bases at J, with 14 bases between. The CDR3 is made up of 15 amino acids. CDR3 sequence reads: CASTTFGGSTDTQYF. CDR3 sequence (DNA): TGTGCCAGCACCACTTTCGGCGGCAGCACAGATACGCAGTATTTT.

The V and J genes are TRBV19 and TRBJ1-2; tentatively, D is TRBD1 (5 bases). Trimming pared 0 bases from V and 4 bases from J, leaving 15 bases between. The V gene's germline CDR1 is LNHDA and CDR2 SQIVND (reference sequence). The CDR3 extends over 16 amino acids. CDR3 bases: TGTGCCAGTAGTATAGATCAGGGAAGGATGACCTATGGCTACACCTTC. Translated: CASSIDQGRMTYGYTF. The entire variable domain, with the rest obtained from reference TRBV19 and TRBJ1-2, is as follows: DGGITQSPKYLFRKEGQNVTLSCEQNLNHDAMYWYRQDPGQGLRLIYYSQIVNDFQKGDIAEGYSVSREKKESFPLTVTSAQKNPTAFYLCASSIDQGRMTYGYTFGSGTRLTVV.

CDR3 sequence reads: CASRVPGQKAYEQYF. CDR3 coding DNA: TGTGCCAGCAGAGTACCGGGACAGAAAGCCTACGAGCAGTACTTC. The V and J genes are TRBV2 and TRBJ2-7, with 7 nucleotides matching TRBD1. Germline V gives CDR1 SNHLY, CDR2 FYNNEI. The CDR3 covers 15 residues. The V and J ends lost 6 bases and 2 bases, in that order; junction bases with no gene match: 10.

The chain recombines TRBV2 with TRBJ2-1; D may be TRBD2 (5 bases). V lost 6 bases and J lost 0, with 15 bases in between. The CDR3 totals 16 residues. The V gene's germline CDR1 is SNHLY and CDR2 FYNNEI. DNA for the CDR3: TGTGCCAGCAGACCCTGGACTGAGAGCTCCTACAATGAGCAGTTCTTC. This codes for CASRPWTESSYNEQFF.

This rearrangement joins TRBV10-3 to TRBJ1-2; 7 nucleotides line up with TRBD1. The CDR3 is made up of 13 amino acids. Germline V lookup: CDR1 ENHRY, CDR2 SYGVKD. The trim removed 4 bases at V and 2 bases at J, leaving 1 base unmatched. CDR3 sequence reads: CAISVQGNYGYTF. DNA of the CDR3: TGTGCCATCAGTGTACAGGGGAACTATGGCTACACCTTC.